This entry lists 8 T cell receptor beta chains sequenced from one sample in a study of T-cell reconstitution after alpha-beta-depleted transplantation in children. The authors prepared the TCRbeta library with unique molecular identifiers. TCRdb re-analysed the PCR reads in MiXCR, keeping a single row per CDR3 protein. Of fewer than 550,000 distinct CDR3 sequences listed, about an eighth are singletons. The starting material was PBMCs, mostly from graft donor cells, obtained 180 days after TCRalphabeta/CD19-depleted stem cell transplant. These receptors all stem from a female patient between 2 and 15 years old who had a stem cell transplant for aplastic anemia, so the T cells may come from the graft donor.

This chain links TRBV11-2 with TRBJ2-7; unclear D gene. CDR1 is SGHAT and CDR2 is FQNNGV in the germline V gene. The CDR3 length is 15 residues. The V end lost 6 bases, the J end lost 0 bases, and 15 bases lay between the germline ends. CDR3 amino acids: CASSIARASSYEQYV. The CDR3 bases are TGTGCCAGCAGTATTGCCCGGGCCAGCTCCTACGAGCAGTACGTC.

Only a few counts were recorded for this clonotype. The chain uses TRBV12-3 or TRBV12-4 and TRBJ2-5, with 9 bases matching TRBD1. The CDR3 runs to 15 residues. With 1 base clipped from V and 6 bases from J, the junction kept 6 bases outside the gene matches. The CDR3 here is CASSLGGTGRQTQYF. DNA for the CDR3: TGTGCCAGCAGTTTAGGCGGGACAGGGCGACAGACCCAGTACTTC.

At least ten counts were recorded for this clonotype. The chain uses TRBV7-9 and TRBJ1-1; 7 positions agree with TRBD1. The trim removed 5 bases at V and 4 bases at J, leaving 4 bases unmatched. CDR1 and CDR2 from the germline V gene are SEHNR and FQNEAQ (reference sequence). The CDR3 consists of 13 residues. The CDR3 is CASSEQGTTEAFF. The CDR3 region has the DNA TGTGCCAGCAGCGAACAGGGGACCACTGAAGCTTTCTTT.

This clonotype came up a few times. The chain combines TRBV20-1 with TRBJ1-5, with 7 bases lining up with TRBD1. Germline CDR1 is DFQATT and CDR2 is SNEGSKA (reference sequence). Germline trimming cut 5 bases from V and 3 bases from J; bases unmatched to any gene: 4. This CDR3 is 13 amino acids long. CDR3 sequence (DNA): TGCAGTGCTCCGGGACAGCTCAATCAGCCCCAGCATTTT. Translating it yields CSAPGQLNQPQHF.

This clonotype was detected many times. In DNA, the CDR3 is TGCAGTTCCTCATCCCAGCGGATAGCCTACGAGCAGTACTTC. Its translation: CSSSSQRIAYEQYF. J is TRBJ2-7 and V is TRBV20-1; maybe TRBD2 (5 bases). Per germline, CDR1 DFQATT and CDR2 SNEGSKA (reference sequence). V dropped 8 bases and J dropped 2 bases, with 19 bases sitting between them. The CDR3 spans 14 residues.

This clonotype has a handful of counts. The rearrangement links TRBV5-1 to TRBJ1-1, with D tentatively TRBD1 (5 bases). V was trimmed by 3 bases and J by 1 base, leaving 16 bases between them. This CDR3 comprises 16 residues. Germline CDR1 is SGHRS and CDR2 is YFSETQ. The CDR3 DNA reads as TGCGCCAGCAGCTCGGGACGTACGGGTGGGAACACTGAAGCTTTCTTT. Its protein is CASSSGRTGGNTEAFF.

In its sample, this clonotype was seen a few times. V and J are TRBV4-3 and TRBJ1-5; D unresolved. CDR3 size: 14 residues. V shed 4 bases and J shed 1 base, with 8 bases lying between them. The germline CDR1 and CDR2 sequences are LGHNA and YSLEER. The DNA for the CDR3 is TGCGCCAGCAGCCGCGAGAGAAGCAATCAGCCCCAGCATTTT. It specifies CASSRERSNQPQHF.

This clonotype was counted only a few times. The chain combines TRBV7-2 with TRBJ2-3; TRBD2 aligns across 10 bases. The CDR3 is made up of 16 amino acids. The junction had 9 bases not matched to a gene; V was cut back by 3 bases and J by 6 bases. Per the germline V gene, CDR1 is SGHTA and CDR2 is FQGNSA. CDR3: CASSFELAGAGDTQYF. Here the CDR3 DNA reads TGTGCCAGCAGCTTCGAGCTAGCGGGGGCAGGGGATACGCAGTATTTT.